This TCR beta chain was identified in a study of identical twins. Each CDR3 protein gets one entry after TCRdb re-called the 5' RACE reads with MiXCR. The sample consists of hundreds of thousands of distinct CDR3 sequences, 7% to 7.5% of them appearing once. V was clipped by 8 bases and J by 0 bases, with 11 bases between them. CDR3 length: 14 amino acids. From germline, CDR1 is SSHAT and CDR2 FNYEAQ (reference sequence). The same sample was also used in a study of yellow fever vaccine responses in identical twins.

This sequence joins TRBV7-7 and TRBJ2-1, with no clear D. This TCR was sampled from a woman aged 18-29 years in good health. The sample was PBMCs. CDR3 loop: CASSQVNSYNEQFF. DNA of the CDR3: TGTGCCAGCTCCCAGGTCAACTCCTACAATGAGCAGTTCTTC.